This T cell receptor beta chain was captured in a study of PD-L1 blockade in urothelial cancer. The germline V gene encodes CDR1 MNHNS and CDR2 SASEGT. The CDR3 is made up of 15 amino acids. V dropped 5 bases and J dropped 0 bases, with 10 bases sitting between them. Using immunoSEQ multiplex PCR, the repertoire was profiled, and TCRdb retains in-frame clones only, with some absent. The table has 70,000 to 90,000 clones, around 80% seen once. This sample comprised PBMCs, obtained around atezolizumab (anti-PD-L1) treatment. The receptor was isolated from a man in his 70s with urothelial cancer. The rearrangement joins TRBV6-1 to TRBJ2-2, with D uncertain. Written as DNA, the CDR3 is TGTGCCAGCAGTTTCAGTAACACGAACACCGGGGAGCTGTTTTTT. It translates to CASSFSNTNTGELFF.